This T cell receptor (beta chain) was identified in a study of blood T cell repertoires in COVID-19. Study-wide context: Sites across the United States, Italy and Spain contributed samples from acute and convalescent COVID-19.

The participants were between about 18 and 100 years old and came from 24 US areas. Data came from immunoSEQ multiplex PCR; TCRdb stores just in-frame clones and leaves some out. The sample records about 200,000 clones, roughly 82% being singletons. V dropped 1 base and J dropped 4 bases, with 16 bases sitting between them. The V gene's germline CDR1 is LGHDT and CDR2 YNNKEL (reference sequence). This CDR3 region has 16 residues. This clonotype originated in a man aged 40-49 years with acute COVID-19. The sequencing sample was made of PBMCs or T cells enriched from blood (not recorded which). V and J are TRBV3-1 (or the pseudogene TRBV3-2) and TRBJ1-2, with D tentatively TRBD1 (6 bases). CDR3 sequence reads: CASSQAIGGAFYGYTF. The CDR3 DNA reads TGTGCCAGCAGCCAAGCGATCGGGGGGGCTTTCTATGGCTACACCTTC.